This entry describes one T cell receptor beta chain. This entry belongs to a study of blood T cell repertoires in COVID-19. Study-level background: The United States, Italy and Spain were the sources of the acute and convalescent COVID-19 samples. From T cells, B-cell-depleted T cells, or PBMCs came the material, which was cDNA or gDNA.

The CDR3 covers 15 residues. The germline V gene encodes CDR1 SEHNR and CDR2 FQNEAQ (reference sequence). J gave up 3 bases and V 5 bases, and 6 bases lay outside the gene matches. Original processing notes: Amplification with reference gene primers provided the estimates of nucleated cell counts. Produced via immunoSEQ multiplex PCR; TCRdb's table is partial and in-frame only. V and J calls and clone size come straight from that table; D and trimming were deduced from the DNA. Of over 130,000 clones listed, around 88% are singletons. The sequence was collected from a human donor in a cohort sampled during active COVID-19. The material sequenced was peripheral blood. The chain combines TRBV7-9 with TRBJ2-2; TRBD1 matches at 7 bases. CDR3 DNA: TGTGCCAGCAGCCCCGGGACAGCTGACACCGGGGAGCTGTTTTTT. It codes for CASSPGTADTGELFF.